This entry lists 30 T cell receptor beta chains sequenced from one sample in a study of blood T cells in healthy people across ages. Using a J-beta primer mix together with a sample-barcoded 5' primer, a second PCR was run for about 7 to 12 cycles. TCRdb reprocessed the 5' RACE reads with MiXCR, giving one entry per CDR3 protein. Of some 800,000 distinct CDR3 sequences listed, roughly 25% were seen once; the top ten hold approximately 3.7%. The same sample was also used in a study of T cells of mothers and their children.

The source material was blood. Receptors were obtained from a boy between 5 and 17 years old in good health.

This clonotype came up a few times. The chain joins TRBV20-1 to TRBJ1-4; no definite D call. Germline CDR1 DFQATT, CDR2 SNEGSKA (reference sequence). Trimming stripped 3 bases from V and 5 bases from J, with 4 bases between. The CDR3 sequence is 11 residues long. For the CDR3, the DNA is TGCAGTGCTAGCCCAAATGAAAAACTGTTTTTT. Translated: CSASPNEKLFF.

With respect to this clonotype: One end of the junction fails to match germline, which may point to a read error. The chain carries TRBV28 and TRBJ2-4; D gene unclear. CDR3 length: 13 residues. Germline CDR1 MDHEN, CDR2 SYDVKM. The CDR3 protein is CAGSFGWVNIQYF. CDR3 in DNA: TGTGCCGGCAGTTTTGGGTGGGTGAACATTCAGTACTTC.

V and J are TRBV2 and TRBJ2-1; D uncertain. Trimming shortened V by 3 bases and J by 13 bases, and 10 bases separated the two germline ends. The CDR3 has 11 amino acids. Germline V gene lookup returns CDR1 SNHLY and CDR2 FYNNEI. CDR3 sequence: CASSESVDQFF. As DNA, the CDR3 is TGTGCCAGCAGTGAGTCGGTAGACCAGTTCTTC.

This chain joins TRBV6-6 and TRBJ1-1; possibly TRBD1 for D (6 bases). From germline, CDR1 is MNHNY and CDR2 SVGAGI (reference sequence). V lost 6 bases and J 5 bases, leaving 10 bases between the germline ends. This CDR3 is built from 12 residues. The DNA for the CDR3 is TGTGCCAGCAGAGAAGGGGGGACTGAAGCTTTCTTT. Amino acid sequence: CASREGGTEAFF.

The table lists this clonotype with a few counts. The rearrangement uses TRBV7-9 and TRBJ1-1; D gene ambiguous. Trimming took off 5 bases at V and 5 bases at J, with 18 bases between the two ends. CDR3 length equals 15 residues. Germline CDR1 and CDR2: SEHNR and FQNEAQ (reference sequence). Here the CDR3 reads CASSPRPGFGTEAFF. The DNA of the CDR3 is TGTGCCAGCAGCCCGCGCCCGGGGTTTGGGACTGAAGCTTTCTTT.

This clonotype came up a few times. The CDR3 is CASSLFASGQETQYF. The CDR3 region has the DNA TGTGCCAGCAGCTTATTCGCTAGCGGCCAAGAGACCCAGTACTTC. The rearrangement joins TRBV7-9 to TRBJ2-5, with 7 bases identical to TRBD2. The trim removed 2 bases at V and 1 base at J, leaving 4 bases unmatched. The germline V gene encodes CDR1 SEHNR and CDR2 FQNEAQ (reference sequence). CDR3 length: 15 residues.

V and J are TRBV5-1 and TRBJ2-5; tentatively, D is TRBD1 (6 bases). This CDR3 has 14 amino acids. V was cut by 4 bases and J by 4 bases, with 14 bases left in between. CDR1 and CDR2 (germline): SGHRS, YFSETQ. The CDR3 DNA reads as TGCGCCAGCAGCCTGGCCGCAGGGGTAGAGACCCAGTACTTC. Amino acid sequence: CASSLAAGVETQYF.

This clonotype was detected a few times. CDR3 in DNA: TGTGCCAGCAGTTTTATGACAGGGAGAGAAGAGACCCAGTACTTC. Protein product: CASSFMTGREETQYF. The gene calls are TRBV28 and TRBJ2-5, with 7 bases matching TRBD1. CDR1 MDHEN and CDR2 SYDVKM come from the germline V gene. V was clipped by 3 bases and J by 3 bases; unmatched bases: 7. CDR3 size: 15 residues.

This chain uses TRBV4-2 with TRBJ1-1; TRBD1 might be the D (6 bases). CDR3 length: 16 amino acids. V lost 4 bases and J 4 bases, leaving 19 bases between the germline ends. Germline V gene sequence: CDR1 LGHNA, CDR2 YNFKEQ. CDR3 coding DNA: TGTGCCAGCAGCCGTGCACCCCGGGGGGCGGGCACTGAAGCTTTCTTT. Its protein is CASSRAPRGAGTEAFF.

This clonotype showed up just a few times. An end of the junction does not agree with germline; a read error may underlie this. The chain uses TRBV6-1 and TRBJ1-1; D is unresolved. Germline CDR1 reads MNHNS; CDR2 reads SASEGT. This CDR3 is 14 amino acids long. The DNA for the CDR3 is TGTGCCAGCAGTGAATTAGAGGGCGGCAGGAATCCTCGATTT. Residues: CASSELEGGRNPRF.

This clonotype was seen a handful of times. The rearrangement links TRBV29-1 to TRBJ1-2; D gene uncertain. The germline CDR1 and CDR2 sequences are SQVTM and ANQGSEA. There are 11 residues in the CDR3. The V gene lost 7 bases and the J gene lost 8 bases, with 14 bases spanning the gap. This CDR3 reads CSAPGEGGYTF. For the CDR3, the DNA is TGCAGCGCTCCGGGTGAGGGCGGCTACACCTTC.

This sequence joins TRBV9 and TRBJ2-2; TRBD2 is a possible D gene (6 bases). This CDR3 contains 16 residues. V dropped 0 bases and J dropped 1 base, with 10 bases sitting between them. Germline V gene lookup returns CDR1 SGDLS and CDR2 YYNGEE. The CDR3 DNA reads as TGTGCCAGCAGCGTAGAGGGACTGCTGAACACCGGGGAGCTGTTTTTT. Residues: CASSVEGLLNTGELFF.

In DNA, the CDR3 is TGCGCCAGCAGCTTGGGGGTGGGAGCGGCCGATGAGCAGTTCTTC. Protein product: CASSLGVGAADEQFF. V and J are TRBV5-1 and TRBJ2-1; possibly TRBD2 for D (5 bases). There are 15 residues in the CDR3. Germline CDR1 reads SGHRS; CDR2 reads YFSETQ. V lost 0 bases, J lost 8 bases, and 15 bases lay in between.

The table lists this clonotype with a few counts. The chain has TRBV4-3 and TRBJ1-3; D is unclear. Germline assignment: CDR1 LGHNA and CDR2 YSLEER. V was trimmed by 2 bases and J by 0 bases, leaving 11 bases between them. This CDR3 has 16 amino acids. In nucleotides, the CDR3 is TGCGCCAGCAGCCAAACAAGAGGCCGCTCTGGAAACACCATATATTTT. Translated, it gives CASSQTRGRSGNTIYF.

This clonotype was found a few times. The chain has TRBV20-1 and TRBJ2-5, with a tentative D call TRBD1 (5 bases). Trimming took 3 bases from V and 5 from J, leaving 13 bases between them. This CDR3 contains 13 residues. Germline V gene lookup returns CDR1 DFQATT and CDR2 SNEGSKA (reference sequence). The CDR3 DNA sequence: TGCAGTGCTAGCGGTCAGGGCTGGGAGACCCAGTACTTC. Its translation is CSASGQGWETQYF.

The sample holds a few counts of this clonotype. CDR3 nucleotides: TGCAGTGCTATCGCGTTTCGAGGGACTAGCGGGGGGATGGAGACCCAGTACTTC. The encoded protein is CSAIAFRGTSGGMETQYF. This chain connects TRBV20-1 to TRBJ2-5; 15 bases line up with TRBD2. The CDR3 is 18 residues long. The trim removed 4 bases at V and 5 bases at J, leaving 14 bases unmatched. In germline, CDR1 is DFQATT, CDR2 SNEGSKA (reference sequence).

The gene calls are TRBV14 and TRBJ2-3; TRBD1 aligns across 10 bases. Trimming removed 3 bases from V and 7 bases from J; junction bases left unmatched: 10. The CDR3 has 16 residues. Germline lookup yields CDR1 SGHDN and CDR2 FVKESK. The CDR3 bases are TGTGCCAGCAGCCATGATTGGACAGGGGGAGACTATACGCAGTATTTT. Translating it yields CASSHDWTGGDYTQYF. Together with reference TRBV14 and TRBJ2-3, the CDR3 gives the full variable domain: EAGVTQFPSHSVIEKGQTVTLRCDPISGHDNLYWYRRVMGKEIKFLLHFVKESKQDESGMPNNRFLAERTGGTYSTLKVQPAELEDSGVYFCASSHDWTGGDYTQYFGPGTRLTVL.

V usage is TRBV5-5 and J usage is TRBJ1-4; D is unclear. Germline CDR1 is SGHKS and CDR2 is YYEKEE (reference sequence). CDR3 length equals 14 residues. Trimming pared 1 base from V and 8 bases from J, leaving 12 bases between. CDR3 nucleotide sequence: TGTGCCAGCAGCTTGCTACGGGAAGGCGAAAAACTGTTTTTT. Translated, it gives CASSLLREGEKLFF.

This clonotype was counted only a few times. The V call is TRBV30, the J call TRBJ2-4; D is undetermined. Trimming removed 5 bases from V and 8 bases from J, with 13 bases in between. There are 12 residues in the CDR3. The germline V gene encodes CDR1 GTSNPN and CDR2 SVGIG (reference sequence). The CDR3, as DNA: TGTGCCTGGGGCGTATGGCGAGACATTCAGTACTTC. It codes for CAWGVWRDIQYF. Filled out from reference TRBV30 and TRBJ2-4, the complete variable domain reads SQTIHQWPATLVQPVGSPLSLECTVEGTSNPNLYWYRQAAGRGLQLLFYSVGIGQISSEVPQNLSASRPQDRQFILSSKKLLLSDSGFYLCAWGVWRDIQYFGAGTRLSVL.

This clonotype was seen more than once but under ten times. The rearrangement links TRBV4-3 to TRBJ1-5; maybe TRBD1 (6 bases). The germline V gene has CDR1 LGHNA and CDR2 YSLEER. This CDR3 is built from 13 residues. Between the trimmed V and J ends, which lost 1 base and 14 bases, there was a span of 15 bases. The CDR3 is CASSQAWGDKKHF. CDR3 in DNA: TGCGCCAGCAGCCAAGCGTGGGGGGACAAGAAGCATTTT.

The chain employs TRBV2 and TRBJ2-1, with TRBD2 as a possible D gene (5 bases). Gene TRBJ2-7 matches the end of the DNA better, so the J call may be wrong. Germline CDR1 is SNHLY and CDR2 is FYNNEI. This CDR3 has 12 amino acids. The CDR3 here is CASSAGGREQYF. CDR3 DNA: TGTGCCAGCAGTGCCGGCGGGCGGGAGCAGTACTTC.

The chain uses TRBV6-2 or TRBV6-3 and TRBJ1-2; tentatively, D is TRBD1 (6 bases). The CDR3 length is 15 residues. The V gene lost 2 bases and the J gene lost 1 base, with 11 bases spanning the gap. Germline loops: CDR1 MNHEY, CDR2 SVGEGT. The chain's CDR3 is CASSYDGGLNYGYTF. The CDR3 bases are TGTGCCAGCAGTTACGACGGGGGGCTTAACTATGGCTACACCTTC.

This clonotype has just a few counts. The chain is built from TRBV5-1 and TRBJ1-5; D remains ambiguous. Germline lookup yields CDR1 SGHRS and CDR2 YFSETQ. Trimming cost V 0 bases and J 7 bases, with 11 bases left between them. The CDR3 runs to 14 residues. The CDR3 sequence is CASSLGRSGQPQHF. CDR3 nucleotide sequence: TGCGCCAGCAGCTTGGGTCGTTCGGGACAGCCCCAGCATTTT.

This clonotype was detected only a few times. The genes are TRBV29-1 and TRBJ1-1; D gene unclear. In germline, CDR1 is SQVTM, CDR2 ANQGSEA. The CDR3 contains 13 residues. Trimming stripped 5 bases from V and 3 bases from J, with 13 bases between. Written as DNA, the CDR3 is TGCAGCGTTCAAAATGTCCCGGACACTGAAGCTTTCTTT. Its protein is CSVQNVPDTEAFF.

The V gene is TRBV12-3 or TRBV12-4, the J gene TRBJ2-1; D not certain. With 6 bases removed from V and 8 bases from J, the gap between germline ends came to 8 bases. The CDR3 is 11 residues long. CDR3 DNA sequence: TGTGCCAGCAGAATGGACCATGAGCAGTTCTTC. Translation gives CASRMDHEQFF.

In this sample, this clonotype turned up a few times. The rearrangement links TRBV4-3 to TRBJ2-7; 9 bases agree with TRBD2. The CDR3 runs to 16 residues. J was trimmed by 0 bases and V by 1 base; bases with no gene match: 4. The germline V gene encodes CDR1 LGHNA and CDR2 YSLEER. CDR3 sequence (DNA): TGCGCCAGCAGCCAAGCTCTAGCGGGAAGCTCCTACGAGCAGTACTTC. It yields the protein CASSQALAGSSYEQYF.

This clonotype was found a few times. The chain has TRBV29-1 and TRBJ2-1; 7 bases are a match to TRBD2. The CDR3 has 14 residues. Per germline, CDR1 SQVTM and CDR2 ANQGSEA. The J segment lost 3 bases and the V segment lost 6 bases, leaving 8 bases of the junction unmatched. The DNA of the CDR3 is TGCAGCGTATGGGGGGGGATCAGCTACAATGAGCAGTTCTTC. Protein product: CSVWGGISYNEQFF.

This clonotype appeared a few times. This chain joins TRBV5-1 and TRBJ2-7; maybe TRBD2 (5 bases). Trimming removed 4 bases at V and 3 bases at J, with 11 bases between. Looked up from germline, CDR1 is SGHRS and CDR2 is YFSETQ. This CDR3 comprises 13 residues. Here the CDR3 reads CASSLDWSYEQYF. For the CDR3, the DNA is TGCGCCAGCAGCCTGGACTGGAGCTACGAGCAGTACTTC. The whole variable domain, filled in from reference TRBV5-1 and TRBJ2-7, reads KAGVTQTPRYLIKTRGQQVTLSCSPISGHRSVSWYQQTPGQGLQFLFEYFSETQRNKGNFPGRFSGRQFSNSRSEMNVSTLELGDSALYLCASSLDWSYEQYFGPGTRLTVT.

The chain couples TRBV27 to TRBJ2-7, with D perhaps TRBD1 or TRBD2 (5 bases each). The V end was cut by 1 base, the J end by 2 bases, with 12 bases between. The CDR3 has 15 amino acids. Germline V CDR1 and CDR2: MNHEY, SMNVEV (reference sequence). The CDR3 here is CASSLWGTEAYEQYF. CDR3 sequence (DNA): TGTGCCAGCAGTTTATGGGGGACCGAGGCCTACGAGCAGTACTTC.

In DNA form, the CDR3 reads TGTGCCAGCAGCTTGAGAGGGACAGGGGCTCCGTGGAGGGAGACCCAGTACTTC. It codes for CASSLRGTGAPWRETQYF. V and J are TRBV5-6 and TRBJ2-5; 10 nucleotides agree with TRBD1. J was trimmed by 5 bases and V by 1 base; bases with no gene match: 14. Germline V gene sequence: CDR1 SGHDT, CDR2 YYEEEE. This CDR3 has 18 residues.